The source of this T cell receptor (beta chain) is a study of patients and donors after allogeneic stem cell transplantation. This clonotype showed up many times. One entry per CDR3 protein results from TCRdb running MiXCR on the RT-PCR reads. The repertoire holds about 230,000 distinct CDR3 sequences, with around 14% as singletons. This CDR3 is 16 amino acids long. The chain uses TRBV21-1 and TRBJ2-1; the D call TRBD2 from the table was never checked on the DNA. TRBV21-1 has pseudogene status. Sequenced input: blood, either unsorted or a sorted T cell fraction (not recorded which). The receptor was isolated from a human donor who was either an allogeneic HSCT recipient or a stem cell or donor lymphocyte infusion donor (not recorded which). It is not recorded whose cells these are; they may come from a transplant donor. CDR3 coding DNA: TGTGCCAGCAGCAAATCATCCCTAGCGGGAGGGGGTGAGCAGTTCTTC. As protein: CASSKSSLAGGGEQFF.